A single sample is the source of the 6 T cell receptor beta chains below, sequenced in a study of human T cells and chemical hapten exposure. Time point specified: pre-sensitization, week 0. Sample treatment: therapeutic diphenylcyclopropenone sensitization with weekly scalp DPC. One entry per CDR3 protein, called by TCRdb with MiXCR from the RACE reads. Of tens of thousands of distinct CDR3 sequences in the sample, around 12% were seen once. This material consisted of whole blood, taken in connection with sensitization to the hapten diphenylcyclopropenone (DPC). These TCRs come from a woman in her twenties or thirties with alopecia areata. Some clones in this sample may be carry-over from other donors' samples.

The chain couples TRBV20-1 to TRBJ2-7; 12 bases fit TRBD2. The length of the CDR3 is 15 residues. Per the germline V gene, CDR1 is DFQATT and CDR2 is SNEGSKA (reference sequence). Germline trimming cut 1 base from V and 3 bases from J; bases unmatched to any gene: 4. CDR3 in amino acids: CSARGLAGAYYEQYF. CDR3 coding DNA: TGCAGTGCTAGAGGACTAGCGGGAGCCTACTACGAGCAGTACTTC.

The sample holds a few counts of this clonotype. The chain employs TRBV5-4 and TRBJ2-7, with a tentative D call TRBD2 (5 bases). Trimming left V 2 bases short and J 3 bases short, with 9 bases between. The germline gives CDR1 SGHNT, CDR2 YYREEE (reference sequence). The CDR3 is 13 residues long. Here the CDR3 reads CASSFGEFYEQYF. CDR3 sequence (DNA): TGTGCCAGCAGCTTTGGGGAGTTCTACGAGCAGTACTTC.

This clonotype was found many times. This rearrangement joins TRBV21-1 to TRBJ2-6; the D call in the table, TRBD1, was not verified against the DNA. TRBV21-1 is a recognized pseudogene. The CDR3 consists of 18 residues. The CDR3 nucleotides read TGTGCCAGCAGCATGCAGACAGGATCATACTCTGGGGCCAACGTCCTGACTTTC. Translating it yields CASSMQTGSYSGANVLTF.

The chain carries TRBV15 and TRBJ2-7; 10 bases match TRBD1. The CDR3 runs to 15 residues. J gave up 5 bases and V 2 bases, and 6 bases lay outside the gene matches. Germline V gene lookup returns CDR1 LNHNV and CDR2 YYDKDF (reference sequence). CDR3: CATSRKTGGINEQYF. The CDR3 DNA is TGTGCCACCAGCAGAAAGACAGGGGGCATCAACGAGCAGTACTTC.

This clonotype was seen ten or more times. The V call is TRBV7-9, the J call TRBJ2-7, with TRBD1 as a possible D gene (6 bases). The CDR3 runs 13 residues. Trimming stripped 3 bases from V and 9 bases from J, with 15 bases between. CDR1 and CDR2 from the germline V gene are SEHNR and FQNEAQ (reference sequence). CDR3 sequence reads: CASSFSGTLGQYF. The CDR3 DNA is TGTGCCAGCAGCTTCTCCGGGACACTTGGGCAGTACTTC. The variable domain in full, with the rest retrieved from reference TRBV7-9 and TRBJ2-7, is DTGVSQNPRHKITKRGQNVTFRCDPISEHNRLYWYRQTLGQGPEFLTYFQNEAQLEKSRLLSDRFSAERPKGSFSTLEIQRTEQGDSAMYLCASSFSGTLGQYFGPGTRLTVT.

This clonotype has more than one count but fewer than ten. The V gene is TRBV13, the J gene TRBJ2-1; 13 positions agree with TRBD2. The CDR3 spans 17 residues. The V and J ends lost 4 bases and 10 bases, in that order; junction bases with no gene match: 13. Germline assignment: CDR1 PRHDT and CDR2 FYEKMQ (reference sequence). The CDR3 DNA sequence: TGTGCCAGCAGCTCCCAAGGGGAGACTAGCGGGAGGCAAGAGCAGTTCTTC. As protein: CASSSQGETSGRQEQFF.